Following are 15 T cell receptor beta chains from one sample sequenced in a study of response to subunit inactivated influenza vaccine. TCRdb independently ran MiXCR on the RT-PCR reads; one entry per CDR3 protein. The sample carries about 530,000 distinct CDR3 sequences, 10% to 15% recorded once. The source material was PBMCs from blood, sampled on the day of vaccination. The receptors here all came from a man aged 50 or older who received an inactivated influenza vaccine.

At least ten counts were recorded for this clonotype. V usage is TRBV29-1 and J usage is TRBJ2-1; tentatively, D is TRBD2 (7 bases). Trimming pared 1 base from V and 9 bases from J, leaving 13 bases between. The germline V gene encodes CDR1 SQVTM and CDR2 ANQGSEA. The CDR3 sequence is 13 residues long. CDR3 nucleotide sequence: TGCAGCGTTGAAGGGGAGGGGGGGCGTGAGCAGTTCTTC. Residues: CSVEGEGGREQFF.

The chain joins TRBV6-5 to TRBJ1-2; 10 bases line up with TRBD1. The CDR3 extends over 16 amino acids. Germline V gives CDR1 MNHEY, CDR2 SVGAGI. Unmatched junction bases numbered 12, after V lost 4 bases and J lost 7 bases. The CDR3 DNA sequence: TGTGCCAGCAGTTCCTCCAAAGGACAGGGGGAGGTTGGCTACACCTTC. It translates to CASSSSKGQGEVGYTF.

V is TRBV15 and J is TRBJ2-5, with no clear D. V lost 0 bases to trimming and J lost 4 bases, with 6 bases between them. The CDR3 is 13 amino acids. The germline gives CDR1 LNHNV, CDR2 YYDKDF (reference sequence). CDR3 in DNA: TGTGCCACCAGCAGAGAAGGGTTAGAGACCCAGTACTTC. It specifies CATSREGLETQYF.

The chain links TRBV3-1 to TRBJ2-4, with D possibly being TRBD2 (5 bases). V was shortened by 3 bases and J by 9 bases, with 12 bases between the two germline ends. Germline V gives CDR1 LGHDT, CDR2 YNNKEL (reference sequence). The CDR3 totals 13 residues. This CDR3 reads CASSHSAETIQYF. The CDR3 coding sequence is TGTGCCAGCAGCCATAGCGCGGAAACCATTCAGTACTTC.

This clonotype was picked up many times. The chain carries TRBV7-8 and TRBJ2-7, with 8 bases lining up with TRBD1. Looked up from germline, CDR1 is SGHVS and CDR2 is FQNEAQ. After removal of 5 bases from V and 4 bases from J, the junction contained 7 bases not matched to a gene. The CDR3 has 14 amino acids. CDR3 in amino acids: CASSIGQGPYEQYF. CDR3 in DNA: TGTGCCAGCAGCATAGGACAGGGCCCTTACGAGCAGTACTTC.

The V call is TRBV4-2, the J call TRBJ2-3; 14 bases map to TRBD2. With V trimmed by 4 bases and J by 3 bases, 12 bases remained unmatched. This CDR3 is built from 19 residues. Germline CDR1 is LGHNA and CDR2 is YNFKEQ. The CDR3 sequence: CASSPGLAGAGGTTDTQYF. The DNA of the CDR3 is TGTGCCAGCAGCCCGGGACTAGCGGGAGCTGGTGGAACAACAGATACGCAGTATTTT.

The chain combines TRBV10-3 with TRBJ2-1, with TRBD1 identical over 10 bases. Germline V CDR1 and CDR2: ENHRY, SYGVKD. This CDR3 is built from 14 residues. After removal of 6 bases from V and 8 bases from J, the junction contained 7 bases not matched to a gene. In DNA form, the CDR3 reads TGTGCCATCAGCGCGGACAGGGGGAACGATGAGCAGTTCTTC. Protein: CAISADRGNDEQFF.

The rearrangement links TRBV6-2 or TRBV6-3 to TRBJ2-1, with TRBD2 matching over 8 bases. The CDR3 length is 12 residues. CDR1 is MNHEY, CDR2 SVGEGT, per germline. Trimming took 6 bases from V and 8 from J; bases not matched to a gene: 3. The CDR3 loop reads CASRREGHEQFF. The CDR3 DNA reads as TGTGCCAGCAGACGGGAGGGACATGAGCAGTTCTTC.

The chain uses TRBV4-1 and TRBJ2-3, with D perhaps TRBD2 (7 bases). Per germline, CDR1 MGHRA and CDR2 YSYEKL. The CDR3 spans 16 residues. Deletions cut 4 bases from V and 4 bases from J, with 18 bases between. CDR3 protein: CASSPIGGRGPDTQYF. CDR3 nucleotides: TGCGCCAGCAGCCCGATCGGGGGGCGCGGTCCAGATACGCAGTATTTT.

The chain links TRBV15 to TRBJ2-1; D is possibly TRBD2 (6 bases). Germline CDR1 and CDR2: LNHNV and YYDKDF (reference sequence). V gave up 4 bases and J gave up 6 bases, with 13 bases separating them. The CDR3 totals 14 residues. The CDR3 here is CATSTRETRNEQFF. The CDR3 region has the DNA TGTGCCACCAGCACACGGGAGACTCGCAATGAGCAGTTCTTC. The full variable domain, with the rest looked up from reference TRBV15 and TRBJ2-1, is DAMVIQNPRYQVTQFGKPVTLSCSQTLNHNVMYWYQQKSSQAPKLLFHYYDKDFNNEADTPDNFQSRRPNTSFCFLDIRSPGLGDTAMYLCATSTRETRNEQFFGPGTRLTVL.

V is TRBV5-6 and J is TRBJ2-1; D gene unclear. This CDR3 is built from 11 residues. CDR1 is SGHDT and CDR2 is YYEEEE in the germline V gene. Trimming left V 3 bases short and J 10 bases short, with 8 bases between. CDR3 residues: CASSWLGEQFF. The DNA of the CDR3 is TGTGCCAGCAGCTGGTTGGGAGAGCAGTTCTTC. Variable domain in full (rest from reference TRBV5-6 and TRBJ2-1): DAGVTQSPTHLIKTRGQQVTLRCSPKSGHDTVSWYQQALGQGPQFIFQYYEEEERQRGNFPDRFSGHQFPNYSSELNVNALLLGDSALYLCASSWLGEQFFGPGTRLTVL.

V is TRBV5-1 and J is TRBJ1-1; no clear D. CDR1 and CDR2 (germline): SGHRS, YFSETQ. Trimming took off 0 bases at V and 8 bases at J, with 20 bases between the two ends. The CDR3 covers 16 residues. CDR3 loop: CASSLGNLRREQEAFF. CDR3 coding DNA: TGCGCCAGCAGCTTGGGGAATTTACGTCGGGAACAGGAAGCTTTCTTT.

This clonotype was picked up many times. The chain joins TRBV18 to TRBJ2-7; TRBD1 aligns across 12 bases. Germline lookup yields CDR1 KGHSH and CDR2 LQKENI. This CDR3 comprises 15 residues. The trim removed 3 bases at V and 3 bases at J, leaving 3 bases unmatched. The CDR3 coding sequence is TGTGCCAGCTCACCTGGGACAGGGGGCCTCTACGAGCAGTACTTC. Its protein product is CASSPGTGGLYEQYF.

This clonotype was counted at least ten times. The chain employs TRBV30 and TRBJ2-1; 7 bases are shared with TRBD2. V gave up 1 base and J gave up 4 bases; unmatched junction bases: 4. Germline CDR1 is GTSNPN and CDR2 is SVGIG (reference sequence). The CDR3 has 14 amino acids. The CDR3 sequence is CAWSGLAAYNEQFF. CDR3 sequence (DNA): TGTGCCTGGAGTGGGCTAGCGGCTTACAATGAGCAGTTCTTC.

The CDR3 coding sequence is TGTGCCAGCAGCCAAGCACAGAACACCGGGGAGCTGTTTTTT. Residues: CASSQAQNTGELFF. The chain links TRBV3-1 to TRBJ2-2; no clear D gene. Germline V gene sequence: CDR1 LGHDT, CDR2 YNNKEL (reference sequence). V lost 1 base and J 1 base, leaving 4 bases between the germline ends. CDR3 size: 14 residues.